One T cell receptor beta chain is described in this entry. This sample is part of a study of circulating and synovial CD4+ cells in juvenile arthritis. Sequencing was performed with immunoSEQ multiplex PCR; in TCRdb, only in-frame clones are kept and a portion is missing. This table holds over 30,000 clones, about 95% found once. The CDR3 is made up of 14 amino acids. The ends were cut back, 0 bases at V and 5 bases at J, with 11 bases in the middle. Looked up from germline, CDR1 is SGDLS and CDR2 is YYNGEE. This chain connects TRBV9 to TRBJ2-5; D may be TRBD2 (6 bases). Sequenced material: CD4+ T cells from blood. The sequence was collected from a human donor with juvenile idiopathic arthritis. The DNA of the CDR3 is TGTGCCAGCAGCGTAGAAACGGGGGTGGAGACCCAGTACTTC. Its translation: CASSVETGVETQYF.